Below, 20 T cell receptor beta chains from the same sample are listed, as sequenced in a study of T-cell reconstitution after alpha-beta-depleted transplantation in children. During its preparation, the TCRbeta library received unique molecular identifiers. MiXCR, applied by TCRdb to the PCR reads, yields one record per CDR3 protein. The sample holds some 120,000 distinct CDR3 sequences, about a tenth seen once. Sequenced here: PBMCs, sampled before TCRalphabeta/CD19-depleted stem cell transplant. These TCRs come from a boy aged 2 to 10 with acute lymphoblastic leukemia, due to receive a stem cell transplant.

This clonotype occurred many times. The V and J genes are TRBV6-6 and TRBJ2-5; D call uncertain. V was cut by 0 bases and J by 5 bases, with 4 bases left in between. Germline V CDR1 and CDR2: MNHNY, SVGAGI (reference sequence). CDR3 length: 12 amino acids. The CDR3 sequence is CASSYSGETQYF. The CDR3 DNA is TGTGCCAGCAGTTACTCGGGGGAGACCCAGTACTTC.

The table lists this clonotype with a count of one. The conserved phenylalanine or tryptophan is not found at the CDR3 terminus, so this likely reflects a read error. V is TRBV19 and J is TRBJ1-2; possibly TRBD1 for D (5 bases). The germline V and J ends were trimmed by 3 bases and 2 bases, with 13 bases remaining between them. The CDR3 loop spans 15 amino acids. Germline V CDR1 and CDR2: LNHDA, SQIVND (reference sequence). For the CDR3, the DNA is TGTGCCAGTAGTATTCTCGGACAAATCAACTATGGCTACACCTAC. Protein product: CASSILGQINYGYTY.

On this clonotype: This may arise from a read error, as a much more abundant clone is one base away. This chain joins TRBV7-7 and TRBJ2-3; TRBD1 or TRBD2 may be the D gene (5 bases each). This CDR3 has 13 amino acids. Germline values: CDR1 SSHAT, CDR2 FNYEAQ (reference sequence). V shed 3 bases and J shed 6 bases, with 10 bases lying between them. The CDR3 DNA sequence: TGTGCCAGCAGCTTGGGGGAGAGGGATACGCAGTATTTT. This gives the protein CASSLGERDTQYF.

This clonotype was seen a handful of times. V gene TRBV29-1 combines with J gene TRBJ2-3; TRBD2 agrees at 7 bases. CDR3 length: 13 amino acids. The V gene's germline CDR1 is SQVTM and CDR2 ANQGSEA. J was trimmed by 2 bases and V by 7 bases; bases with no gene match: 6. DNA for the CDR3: TGCAGCGCTGCTGGGAGGGTCACAGATACGCAGTATTTT. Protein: CSAAGRVTDTQYF.

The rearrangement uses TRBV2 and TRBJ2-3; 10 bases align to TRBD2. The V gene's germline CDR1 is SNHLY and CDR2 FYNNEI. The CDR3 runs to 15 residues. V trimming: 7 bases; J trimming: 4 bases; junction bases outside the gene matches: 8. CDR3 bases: TGTGCCAGCAACCGACTAGCGGGTGGGTCAGATACGCAGTATTTT. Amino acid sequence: CASNRLAGGSDTQYF.

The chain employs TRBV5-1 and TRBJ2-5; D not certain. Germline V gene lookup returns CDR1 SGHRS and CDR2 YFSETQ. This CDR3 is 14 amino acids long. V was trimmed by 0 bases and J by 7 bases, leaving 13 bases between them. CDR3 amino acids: CASSLETPARTQYF. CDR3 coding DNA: TGCGCCAGCAGCTTGGAAACCCCTGCCCGGACCCAGTACTTC. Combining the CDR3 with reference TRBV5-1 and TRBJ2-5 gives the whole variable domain KAGVTQTPRYLIKTRGQQVTLSCSPISGHRSVSWYQQTPGQGLQFLFEYFSETQRNKGNFPGRFSGRQFSNSRSEMNVSTLELGDSALYLCASSLETPARTQYFGPGTRLLVL.

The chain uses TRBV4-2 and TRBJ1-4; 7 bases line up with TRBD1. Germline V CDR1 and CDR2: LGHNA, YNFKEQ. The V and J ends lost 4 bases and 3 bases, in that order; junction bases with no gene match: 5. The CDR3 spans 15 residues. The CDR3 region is CASSLGQDSNEKLFF. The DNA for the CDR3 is TGTGCCAGCAGCCTCGGACAGGACTCTAATGAAAAACTGTTTTTT.

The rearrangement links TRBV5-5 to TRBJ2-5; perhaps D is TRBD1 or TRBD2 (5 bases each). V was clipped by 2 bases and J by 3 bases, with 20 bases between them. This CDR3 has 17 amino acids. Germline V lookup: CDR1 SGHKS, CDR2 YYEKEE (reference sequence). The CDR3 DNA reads TGTGCCAGCAGCTTTTTTCCCGGGACCTGGGTCGAAGAGACCCAGTACTTC. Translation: CASSFFPGTWVEETQYF.

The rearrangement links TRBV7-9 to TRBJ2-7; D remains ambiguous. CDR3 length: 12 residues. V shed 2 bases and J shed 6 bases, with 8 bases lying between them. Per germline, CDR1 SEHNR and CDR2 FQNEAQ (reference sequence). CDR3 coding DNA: TGTGCCAGCAGCTTAAAGGGATCCGAGCAGTACTTC. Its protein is CASSLKGSEQYF. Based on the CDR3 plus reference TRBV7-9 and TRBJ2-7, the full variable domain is DTGVSQNPRHKITKRGQNVTFRCDPISEHNRLYWYRQTLGQGPEFLTYFQNEAQLEKSRLLSDRFSAERPKGSFSTLEIQRTEQGDSAMYLCASSLKGSEQYFGPGTRLTVT.

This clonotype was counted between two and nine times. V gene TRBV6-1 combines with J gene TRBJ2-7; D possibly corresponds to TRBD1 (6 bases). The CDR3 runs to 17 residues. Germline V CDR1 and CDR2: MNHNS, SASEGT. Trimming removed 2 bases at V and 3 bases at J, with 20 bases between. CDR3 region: CASSETARGRTVYEQYF. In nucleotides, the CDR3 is TGTGCCAGCAGTGAAACCGCGAGGGGCCGGACAGTCTACGAGCAGTACTTC.

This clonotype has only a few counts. The CDR3 sequence is CASSLPLGTSETQYF. The CDR3 region has the DNA TGTGCCAGCAGTCTCCCGCTCGGGACCTCAGAGACCCAGTACTTC. The chain couples TRBV28 to TRBJ2-5; TRBD1 or TRBD2 may be the D gene (5 bases each). Germline V gene data show CDR1 as MDHEN and CDR2 as SYDVKM. This CDR3 is built from 15 residues. V gave up 5 bases and J gave up 4 bases, with 17 bases separating them.

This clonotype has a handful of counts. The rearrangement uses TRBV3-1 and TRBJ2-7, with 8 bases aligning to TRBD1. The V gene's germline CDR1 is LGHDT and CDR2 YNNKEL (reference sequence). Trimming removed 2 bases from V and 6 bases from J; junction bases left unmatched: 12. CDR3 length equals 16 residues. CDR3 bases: TGTGCCAGCAGCCAACTTTCGCACAGGGGGGCTTTCGAGCAGTACTTC. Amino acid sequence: CASSQLSHRGAFEQYF.

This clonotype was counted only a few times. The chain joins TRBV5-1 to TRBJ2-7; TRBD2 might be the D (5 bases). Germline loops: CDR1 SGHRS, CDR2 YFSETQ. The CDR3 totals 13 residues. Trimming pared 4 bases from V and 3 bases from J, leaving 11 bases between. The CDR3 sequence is CASSLGLRYEQYF. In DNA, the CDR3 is TGCGCCAGCAGCCTAGGACTCCGCTACGAGCAGTACTTC.

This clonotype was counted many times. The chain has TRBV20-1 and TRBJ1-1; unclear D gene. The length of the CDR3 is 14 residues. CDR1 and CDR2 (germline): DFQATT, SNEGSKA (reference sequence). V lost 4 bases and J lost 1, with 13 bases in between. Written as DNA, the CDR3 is TGCAGTGCTAACGCCCCTACACCGAACACTGAAGCTTTCTTT. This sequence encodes CSANAPTPNTEAFF.

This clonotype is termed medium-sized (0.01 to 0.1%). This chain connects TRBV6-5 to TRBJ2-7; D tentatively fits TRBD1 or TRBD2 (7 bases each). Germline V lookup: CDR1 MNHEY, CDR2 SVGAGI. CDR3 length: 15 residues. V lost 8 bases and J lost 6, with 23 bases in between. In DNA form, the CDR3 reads TGTGCCAGCGGATCCCAGGGGGGGGGCGTCGGCGAGCAGTACTTC. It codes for CASGSQGGGVGEQYF.

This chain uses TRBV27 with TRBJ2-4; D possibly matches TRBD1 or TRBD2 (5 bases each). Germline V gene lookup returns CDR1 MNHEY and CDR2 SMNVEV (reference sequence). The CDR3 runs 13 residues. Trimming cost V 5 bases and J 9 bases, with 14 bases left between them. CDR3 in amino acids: CASSPGTRGIQYF. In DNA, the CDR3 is TGTGCCAGCAGTCCAGGGACGAGGGGCATTCAGTACTTC.

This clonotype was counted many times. The CDR3 sequence: CASSSKGFNEQFF. The CDR3 DNA is TGCGCCAGCAGCTCGAAGGGGTTCAATGAGCAGTTCTTC. This chain uses TRBV5-1 with TRBJ2-1, with D perhaps matching TRBD1 (5 bases). CDR1 and CDR2 (germline): SGHRS, YFSETQ. The CDR3 has 13 amino acids. V was shortened by 3 bases and J by 6 bases, with 10 bases between the two germline ends.

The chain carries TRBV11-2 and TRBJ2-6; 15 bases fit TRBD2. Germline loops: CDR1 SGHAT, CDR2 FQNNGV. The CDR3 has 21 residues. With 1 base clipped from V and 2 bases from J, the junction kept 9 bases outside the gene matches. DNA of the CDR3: TGTGCCAGCAGCTTAGTGGGTTTGGGACTAGCGGGAGGAGCTGGGGCCAACGTCCTGACTTTC. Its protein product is CASSLVGLGLAGGAGANVLTF.

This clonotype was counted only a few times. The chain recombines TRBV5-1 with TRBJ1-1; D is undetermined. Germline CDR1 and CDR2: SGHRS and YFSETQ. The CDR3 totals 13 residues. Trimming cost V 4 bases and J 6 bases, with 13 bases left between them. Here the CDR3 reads CASSVLTDAEAFF. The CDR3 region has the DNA TGCGCCAGCAGCGTATTAACTGACGCTGAAGCTTTCTTT.

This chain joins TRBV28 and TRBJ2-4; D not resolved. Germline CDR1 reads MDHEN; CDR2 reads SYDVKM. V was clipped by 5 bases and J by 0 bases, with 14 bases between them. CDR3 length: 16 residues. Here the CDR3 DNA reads TGTGCCAGCAGTCCGGCACCGATAGTAGCCAAAAACATTCAGTACTTC. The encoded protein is CASSPAPIVAKNIQYF.